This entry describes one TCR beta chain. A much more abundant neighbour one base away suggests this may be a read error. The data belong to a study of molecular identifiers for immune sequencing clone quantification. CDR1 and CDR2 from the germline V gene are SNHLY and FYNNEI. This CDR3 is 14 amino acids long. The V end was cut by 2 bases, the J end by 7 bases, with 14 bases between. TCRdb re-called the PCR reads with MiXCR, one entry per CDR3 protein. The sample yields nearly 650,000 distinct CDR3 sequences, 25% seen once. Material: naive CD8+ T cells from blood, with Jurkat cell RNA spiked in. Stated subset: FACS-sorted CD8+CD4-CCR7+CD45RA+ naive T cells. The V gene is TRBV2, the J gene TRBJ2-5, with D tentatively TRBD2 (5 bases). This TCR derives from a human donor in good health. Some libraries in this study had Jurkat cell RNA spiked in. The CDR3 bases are TGTGCCAGCAGTGAAAACGGGGTACCAGGGACCCAGTACTTC. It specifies CASSENGVPGTQYF.